These 27 T cell receptor beta chains were sequenced from one sample in a study of beta chain features in type 1 diabetes. Since all of the isolated RNA was reverse transcribed, expressed TCRB transcripts were what got sequenced. The method was immunoSEQ multiplex PCR; TCRdb's version includes in-frame clones alone and lacks a portion of them. This table holds hundreds of thousands of clones, roughly 14% found once. The sequenced sample consisted of naive CD4+ T cells from blood. Source of these receptors: a man aged 25-40 years in good health.

CDR3 nucleotides: TGCAGCGTCGGGAGCAGGGTGGCCTTGAACACTGAAGCTTTCTTT. This codes for CSVGSRVALNTEAFF. The rearrangement links TRBV29-1 to TRBJ1-1; weak D call: TRBD1 (5 bases). Looked up from germline, CDR1 is SQVTM and CDR2 is ANQGSEA. V lost 6 bases and J lost 0, with 17 bases in between. The CDR3 extends over 15 amino acids.

The sample holds a few counts of this clone. This rearrangement joins TRBV5-4 to TRBJ2-1; D uncertain. Germline V gene data show CDR1 as SGHNT and CDR2 as YYREEE (reference sequence). V was clipped by 0 bases and J by 2 bases, with 9 bases between them. This CDR3 region has 15 residues. The CDR3 DNA reads as TGTGCCAGCAGCTTGGATAGTGCTACCTACAATGAGCAGTTCTTC. Protein sequence: CASSLDSATYNEQFF.

This clone has a handful of counts. The CDR3 reads CASSVAAGGTSVVNEQFF. The CDR3 DNA reads TGTGCCAGCAGCGTAGCTGCGGGTGGGACTAGCGTCGTCAATGAGCAGTTCTTC. The genes are TRBV9 and TRBJ2-1, with 10 bases lining up with TRBD2. Per the germline V gene, CDR1 is SGDLS and CDR2 is YYNGEE. CDR3 length equals 18 residues. The V gene end was trimmed by 0 bases and the J gene end by 6 bases; junction bases not matched to a gene: 12.

V gene TRBV5-1 combines with J gene TRBJ2-2, with 8 nucleotides matching TRBD1. In germline, CDR1 is SGHRS, CDR2 YFSETQ. After removal of 5 bases from V and 4 bases from J, the junction contained 7 bases not matched to a gene. There are 15 residues in the CDR3. In DNA, the CDR3 is TGCGCCAGCAGACCTCAGGGGGCTGGCACCGGGGAGCTGTTTTTT. This gives the protein CASRPQGAGTGELFF.

There are a few counts of this clone. V usage is TRBV5-1 and J usage is TRBJ2-3; D call uncertain. This CDR3 is 16 amino acids long. V was clipped by 2 bases and J by 1 base, with 14 bases between them. CDR1 and CDR2 from the germline V gene are SGHRS and YFSETQ. The CDR3 sequence is CASSFAGLPRTDTQYF. CDR3 bases: TGCGCCAGCAGCTTTGCAGGCCTGCCCCGCACAGATACGCAGTATTTT.

This clone was observed at least ten times. The rearrangement uses TRBV13 and TRBJ2-7; 8 nucleotides match TRBD1. Germline V gene sequence: CDR1 PRHDT, CDR2 FYEKMQ (reference sequence). CDR3 length: 13 residues. With 5 bases clipped from V and 7 bases from J, the junction kept 7 bases outside the gene matches. For the CDR3, the DNA is TGTGCCAGCAGCGTGACAGGGGCGCGGGAGCAGTACGTC. Protein product: CASSVTGAREQYV.

The rearrangement uses TRBV19 and TRBJ1-1; weak D call: TRBD1 (6 bases). Germline loops: CDR1 LNHDA, CDR2 SQIVND (reference sequence). The CDR3 extends over 14 amino acids. The ends were cut back, 5 bases at V and 0 bases at J, with 10 bases in the middle. The CDR3 region is CASSVDRMNTEAFF. CDR3 DNA: TGTGCCAGTAGTGTTGACAGGATGAACACTGAAGCTTTCTTT.

In this sample, this clone turned up a few times. The chain joins TRBV18 to TRBJ2-5; D is ambiguous. The CDR3 length is 13 residues. CDR1 is KGHSH and CDR2 is LQKENI in the germline V gene. V was shortened by 7 bases and J by 3 bases, with 12 bases between the two germline ends. The CDR3 is CASCTDSKETQYF. The CDR3 region has the DNA TGTGCCAGCTGTACCGACTCCAAAGAGACCCAGTACTTC.

This clone was counted only a few times. The genes are TRBV5-1 and TRBJ2-4; TRBD1 is a possible D gene (6 bases). With 4 bases removed from V and 9 bases from J, the gap between germline ends came to 17 bases. This CDR3 is built from 14 residues. Per the germline V gene, CDR1 is SGHRS and CDR2 is YFSETQ. This CDR3 is CASSQQGLGRIQYF. The CDR3 region has the DNA TGCGCCAGCAGCCAACAGGGTCTCGGGCGCATTCAGTACTTC.

As regards this clone: The sample holds other DNA sequences that translate to the same CDR3. The chain links TRBV29-1 to TRBJ1-1; D gene unclear. The ends were cut back, 1 base at V and 0 bases at J, with 9 bases in the middle. Germline CDR1 and CDR2: SQVTM and ANQGSEA. This CDR3 contains 14 residues. CDR3 DNA: TGCAGCGTTGAAGTGGGGTCTCTGAACACTGAAGCTTTCTTT. Encoded protein: CSVEVGSLNTEAFF.

This clone was observed a handful of times. This sequence joins TRBV7-8 and TRBJ1-4, with unresolved D. Germline lookup yields CDR1 SGHVS and CDR2 FQNEAQ. The CDR3 length is 16 residues. V was clipped by 1 base and J by 0 bases, with 9 bases between them. The DNA for the CDR3 is TGTGCCAGCAGCTTAGGTCACACCGCAACTAATGAAAAACTGTTTTTT. Translation: CASSLGHTATNEKLFF.

The CDR3 DNA reads as TGTGCCATCAGTGAGTTCTCAGGGGGAAGCACAGATACGCAGTATTTT. Amino acid sequence: CAISEFSGGSTDTQYF. The chain employs TRBV10-3 and TRBJ2-3; 7 bases agree with TRBD1. Germline V gene data show CDR1 as ENHRY and CDR2 as SYGVKD. V dropped 1 base and J dropped 0; count of bases not matched to a gene: 4. The CDR3 has 16 amino acids.

V usage is TRBV14 and J usage is TRBJ2-7; D possibly corresponds to TRBD1 (6 bases). Germline V gene data show CDR1 as SGHDN and CDR2 as FVKESK. This CDR3 has 13 amino acids. Trimming left V 3 bases short and J 5 bases short, with 11 bases between. CDR3 sequence: CASSHGQFHEQYF. CDR3 coding DNA: TGTGCCAGCAGCCACGGACAGTTCCACGAGCAGTACTTC.

This clone was observed a few times. The chain has TRBV30 and TRBJ2-1; 7 nucleotides line up with TRBD1. J was trimmed by 8 bases and V by 1 base; bases with no gene match: 11. The CDR3 loop spans 15 amino acids. Germline V CDR1 and CDR2: GTSNPN, SVGIG (reference sequence). The DNA for the CDR3 is TGTGCCTGGAGTGGGGGACAGCCGAGGGCATATGAGCAGTTCTTC. This encodes CAWSGGQPRAYEQFF.

A few counts support this clone. J is TRBJ1-2 and V is TRBV4-3; 7 bases are a match to TRBD1. V shed 4 bases and J 2 bases; nucleotides not matched to a gene: 4. This CDR3 is 14 amino acids long. The germline V gene has CDR1 LGHNA and CDR2 YSLEER. The CDR3 loop is CASSRGQANYGYTF. The CDR3 bases are TGCGCCAGCAGCCGAGGACAGGCCAACTATGGCTACACCTTC.

This clone showed up just a few times. This chain links TRBV5-6 with TRBJ1-2; tentative D call: TRBD1 (6 bases). Trimming cost V 4 bases and J 2 bases, with 15 bases left between them. Germline CDR1 reads SGHDT; CDR2 reads YYEEEE. This CDR3 is built from 15 residues. DNA for the CDR3: TGTGCCAGCAGCCCGTCGGGGGCGGGGAACTATGGCTACACCTTC. Residues: CASSPSGAGNYGYTF.

The chain couples TRBV9 to TRBJ1-3; no reliable D call. This CDR3 comprises 15 residues. The V gene's germline CDR1 is SGDLS and CDR2 YYNGEE. V lost 4 bases and J 3 bases, leaving 14 bases between the germline ends. The CDR3 protein is CASSMTSSLGNTIYF. In DNA form, the CDR3 reads TGTGCCAGCAGCATGACGTCGAGCCTTGGAAACACCATATATTTT.

This clone was seen repeatedly, ten times or more. The rearrangement links TRBV4-3 to TRBJ2-4; possible D gene TRBD1, 5 bases. The CDR3 contains 14 residues. Trimming took off 0 bases at V and 7 bases at J, with 10 bases between the two ends. The germline V gene has CDR1 LGHNA and CDR2 YSLEER. CDR3 sequence: CASSQDTGGNIQYF. The DNA for the CDR3 is TGCGCCAGCAGCCAAGATACAGGCGGTAACATTCAGTACTTC.

This clone was observed a few times. The chain links TRBV25-1 to TRBJ1-4, with D possibly TRBD1 on 6 matching bases. Trimming removed 4 bases from V and 7 bases from J, with 10 bases in between. This CDR3 contains 13 residues. From germline, CDR1 is MGHDK and CDR2 SYGVNS. CDR3 sequence: CASSGRGGEKLFF. The CDR3 DNA sequence: TGTGCCAGCAGTGGCAGGGGAGGTGAAAAACTGTTTTTT.

The chain couples TRBV28 to TRBJ2-7, with no clear D. Germline-derived CDR1 and CDR2 are MDHEN and SYDVKM. V was clipped by 10 bases and J by 4 bases, with 20 bases between them. The CDR3 is 14 residues long. DNA for the CDR3: TGTGCCACCATACTCTCTTCGCCTGGTTACGAGCAGTACTTC. It is translated as CATILSSPGYEQYF.

This chain joins TRBV4-1 and TRBJ2-1; 9 bases are a match to TRBD1. The CDR3 totals 17 residues. The V segment lost 5 bases and the J segment 1 base; nucleotides outside the gene matches: 9. Germline V gene sequence: CDR1 MGHRA, CDR2 YSYEKL. CDR3 DNA sequence: TGCGCCAGCAGCGTTACAGGGGGCGCGGGTTCCTACAATGAGCAGTTCTTC. This gives the protein CASSVTGGAGSYNEQFF.

V gene TRBV10-3 combines with J gene TRBJ1-2; no clear D. Trimming removed 9 bases at V and 1 base at J, with 12 bases between. CDR3 length: 13 amino acids. The V gene's germline CDR1 is ENHRY and CDR2 SYGVKD. The CDR3 DNA is TGTGCCATAAGTAAGGACGATAACTATGGCTACACCTTC. Translating gives CAISKDDNYGYTF.

The J gene is TRBJ1-5, the V gene TRBV30; perhaps TRBD1 as D (5 bases). Per the germline V gene, CDR1 is GTSNPN and CDR2 is SVGIG (reference sequence). Deletions cut 3 bases from V and 2 bases from J, with 11 bases between. The CDR3 has 14 residues. CDR3 sequence (DNA): TGTGCCTGGAGAGGACTGGGGGGCAATCAGCCCCAGCATTTT. It codes for CAWRGLGGNQPQHF.

In this sample, this clone turned up a few times. The chain employs TRBV9 and TRBJ1-2, with D unclear. The CDR3 runs to 15 residues. Trimming shortened V by 0 bases and J by 3 bases, and 12 bases separated the two germline ends. From germline, CDR1 is SGDLS and CDR2 YYNGEE. The CDR3 nucleotides read TGTGCCAGCAGCGTAGGGGTCGAGACACACTATGGCTACACCTTC. Its protein is CASSVGVETHYGYTF.

The chain carries TRBV2 and TRBJ2-3, with a tentative D call TRBD2 (5 bases). This CDR3 has 12 amino acids. Germline assignment: CDR1 SNHLY and CDR2 FYNNEI. V was cut by 5 bases and J by 11 bases, with 14 bases left in between. This CDR3 is CASSSDLTKQYF. The CDR3 coding sequence is TGTGCCAGCAGTTCGGACTTAACTAAGCAGTATTTT.

J is TRBJ2-7 and V is TRBV14; 8 nucleotides align to TRBD1. The CDR3 has 13 residues. Germline values: CDR1 SGHDN, CDR2 FVKESK. V dropped 5 bases and J dropped 7; count of bases not matched to a gene: 7. The CDR3 sequence is CASSRVRGREQYF. CDR3 nucleotide sequence: TGTGCCAGCAGCAGGGTCAGGGGGCGAGAGCAGTACTTC.

The chain joins TRBV4-1 to TRBJ2-7; D unresolved. V was pared by 0 bases and J by 3 bases, with 6 bases between. This CDR3 has 13 residues. Germline V gene sequence: CDR1 MGHRA, CDR2 YSYEKL. The CDR3 protein is CASSQDVFYEQYV. CDR3 DNA: TGCGCCAGCAGCCAAGATGTATTCTACGAGCAGTACGTC.